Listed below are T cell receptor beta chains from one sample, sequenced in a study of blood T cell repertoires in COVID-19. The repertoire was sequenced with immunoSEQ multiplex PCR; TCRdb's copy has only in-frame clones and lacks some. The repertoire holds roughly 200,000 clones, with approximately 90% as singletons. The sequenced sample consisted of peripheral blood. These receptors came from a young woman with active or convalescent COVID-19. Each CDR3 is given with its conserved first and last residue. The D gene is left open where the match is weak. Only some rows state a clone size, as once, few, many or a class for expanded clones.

CDR3 DNA: TGTGCCAGCGGGGGGGGCAATCAGCCCCAGCATTTT
CDR3 protein: CASGGGNQPQHF
clone size: .
V gene: TRBV6-5
D gene: .
J gene: TRBJ1-5

CDR3 DNA: TGTGCCAGTCGCGGAGGTGAGCACACCGGGGAGCTGTTTTTT
CDR3 protein: CASRGGEHTGELFF
clone size: .
V gene: TRBV28
D gene: .
J gene: TRBJ2-2

CDR3 DNA: TGTGCCAGCAGTCCCGGGACTAGCGGGGCCCAAGAGACCCAGTACTTC
CDR3 protein: CASSPGTSGAQETQYF
clone size: .
V gene: TRBV28
D gene: TRBD2
J gene: TRBJ2-5

CDR3 DNA: TGTGCCAGCAGTTATGACAGGGTGGGAAACACCATATATTTT
CDR3 protein: CASSYDRVGNTIYF
clone size: once
V gene: TRBV6-5
D gene: TRBD1
J gene: TRBJ1-3

CDR3 DNA: TGTGCCAGTAGCCATCCGGGACAGGGGCCCTATCAGCCCCAGCATTTT
CDR3 protein: CASSHPGQGPYQPQHF
clone size: .
V gene: TRBV19
D gene: TRBD1
J gene: TRBJ1-5

CDR3 DNA: TGTGCCAGCCGAGACAGCGATAATGAAAAACTGTTTTTT
CDR3 protein: CASRDSDNEKLFF
clone size: .
V gene: TRBV28
D gene: .
J gene: TRBJ1-4

CDR3 DNA: TGTGCAAGTCGCTTAGTTCATTACCGGGACAGGGAGCGCCCACCTGGGGCCAACGTCCTGACTTTC
CDR3 protein: CASRLVHYRDRERPPGANVLTF
clone size: .
V gene: TRBV12-2
D gene: .
J gene: TRBJ2-6

CDR3 DNA: TGTGCCATACAGGGCTCGAATTATGGCTACACCTTC
CDR3 protein: CAIQGSNYGYTF
clone size: .
V gene: TRBV10-3
D gene: .
J gene: TRBJ1-2

CDR3 DNA: TGTGCCAGCAGTGAAGTTACAACGAACACTGAAGCTTTCTTT
CDR3 protein: CASSEVTTNTEAFF
clone size: .
V gene: TRBV2
D gene: .
J gene: TRBJ1-1

CDR3 DNA: TGTGCCAGCAGTTTAAAGACCTACCGACTAGCGGGGGGGCGAGATACGCAGTATTTT
CDR3 protein: CASSLKTYRLAGGRDTQYF
clone size: .
V gene: TRBV27
D gene: TRBD2
J gene: TRBJ2-3

CDR3 DNA: TGTGCCAGTAGTATTCTCTCGGGACAGGGACCCAAAAACATTCAGTACTTC
CDR3 protein: CASSILSGQGPKNIQYF
clone size: .
V gene: TRBV19
D gene: TRBD1
J gene: TRBJ2-4

CDR3 DNA: TGTGCCAGTAGTTGGGGGGGCGTAGATACGCAGTATTTT
CDR3 protein: CASSWGGVDTQYF
clone size: .
V gene: TRBV19
D gene: .
J gene: TRBJ2-3

CDR3 DNA: TGTGCCAGCAGTCGTAGAGATACGCAGTATTTT
CDR3 protein: CASSRRDTQYF
clone size: .
V gene: TRBV12-3/TRBV12-4
D gene: .
J gene: TRBJ2-3

CDR3 DNA: TGTGCCAGTAGTATAGGCGGCAGGGGGAATTCACCCCTCCACTTT
CDR3 protein: CASSIGGRGNSPLHF
clone size: .
V gene: TRBV19
D gene: TRBD1
J gene: TRBJ1-6

CDR3 DNA: TGTGCCAGCAGCTTAGCTTTGGGAGGGGATGGCTACACCTTC
CDR3 protein: CASSLALGGDGYTF
clone size: few
V gene: TRBV7-2
D gene: .
J gene: TRBJ1-2

CDR3 DNA: TGTGCCAGCAGACACCACAGGCTACCACAAGAGACCCAGTACTTC
CDR3 protein: CASRHHRLPQETQYF
clone size: .
V gene: TRBV11-2
D gene: .
J gene: TRBJ2-5

CDR3 DNA: TGCGCCAGCAGTGAGTCGGGGACAGGGGCGACCTACGAGCAGTACTTC
CDR3 protein: CASSESGTGATYEQYF
clone size: few
V gene: TRBV10-2
D gene: TRBD1
J gene: TRBJ2-7

CDR3 DNA: TGTGCCAGCAGCTTACGGGTAAGCGGGAGGGTCTCCTACGAGCAGTACTTC
CDR3 protein: CASSLRVSGRVSYEQYF
clone size: .
V gene: TRBV13
D gene: TRBD2
J gene: TRBJ2-7

CDR3 DNA: TGTGCCAGCAGATATGGGACAGGGAAGATTGGGGAGCTGTTTTTT
CDR3 protein: CASRYGTGKIGELFF
clone size: .
V gene: TRBV28
D gene: TRBD1
J gene: TRBJ2-2

CDR3 DNA: TGCGCCAGCAGCTGGGGGACTAGCGGGACTGGGTACGAGCAGTACTTC
CDR3 protein: CASSWGTSGTGYEQYF
clone size: .
V gene: TRBV5-1
D gene: TRBD2
J gene: TRBJ2-7

CDR3 DNA: TGTGCCAGTAGTATGTTTGGGGGGTTCGATCAGCCCCAGCATTTT
CDR3 protein: CASSMFGGFDQPQHF
clone size: .
V gene: TRBV19
D gene: .
J gene: TRBJ1-5

CDR3 DNA: TGTGCCAGTAGGAGGTCGGGGGTCGTAATTACTGAAGCTTTCTTT
CDR3 protein: CASRRSGVVITEAFF
clone size: once
V gene: TRBV19
D gene: .
J gene: TRBJ1-1

CDR3 DNA: TGCAGTGCTAGCAGCTACAATGAGCAGTTCTTC
CDR3 protein: CSASSYNEQFF
clone size: .
V gene: TRBV20-1
D gene: .
J gene: TRBJ2-1

CDR3 DNA: TGTGCCAGCAGCTTAGGTGAGGCCAGTCTCATGAACACTGAAGCTTTCTTT
CDR3 protein: CASSLGEASLMNTEAFF
clone size: .
V gene: TRBV11-2
D gene: .
J gene: TRBJ1-1

CDR3 DNA: TGTGCCAGCAGTCCACGACAGTCCCACGAGCAGTACTTC
CDR3 protein: CASSPRQSHEQYF
clone size: few
V gene: TRBV6-2/TRBV6-3
D gene: .
J gene: TRBJ2-7

CDR3 DNA: TGTGCCATCAGTGAGGATTTACTAGCGGCGAACACCGGGGAGCTGTTTTTT
CDR3 protein: CAISEDLLAANTGELFF
clone size: once
V gene: TRBV10-3
D gene: TRBD2
J gene: TRBJ2-2

CDR3 DNA: TGTGCCAGCTCACCACGACGGGACACTGAAGCTTTCTTT
CDR3 protein: CASSPRRDTEAFF
clone size: .
V gene: TRBV18
D gene: .
J gene: TRBJ1-1

CDR3 DNA: TGTGCCAGCAGCTCGAGCGAGAGGAGGGCCAGAACCTACAATGAGCAGTTCTTC
CDR3 protein: CASSSSERRARTYNEQFF
clone size: .
V gene: TRBV7-2
D gene: .
J gene: TRBJ2-1

CDR3 DNA: TGCGCCAGCAGCACCGGGCCCTACGGGGTCGCTTTCTTT
CDR3 protein: CASSTGPYGVAFF
clone size: .
V gene: TRBV5-1
D gene: .
J gene: TRBJ1-1

CDR3 DNA: TGTGCCAGCAGCTTCGGTTCCAGGGCACAAGAGACCCAGTACTTC
CDR3 protein: CASSFGSRAQETQYF
clone size: .
V gene: TRBV7-2
D gene: .
J gene: TRBJ2-5

CDR3 DNA: TGTGCCAGCAGCCCTCGGTCGGGAGGAGAAAAACTGTTTTTT
CDR3 protein: CASSPRSGGEKLFF
clone size: .
V gene: TRBV7-8
D gene: .
J gene: TRBJ1-4

CDR3 DNA: TGTGCCAGCAGCTCCGGGACAAAGAACACTGAAGCTTTCTTT
CDR3 protein: CASSSGTKNTEAFF
clone size: .
V gene: TRBV11-3
D gene: .
J gene: TRBJ1-1